This T cell receptor (beta chain) was captured in a study of regulatory T cells in long-lasting Graves disease. At the level of the study: Less than 3 months of antithyroid drugs had been taken by newly diagnosed Graves' patients.

This clonotype was found many times. The antigen is not known. Germline V gene sequence: CDR1 MNHNS, CDR2 SASEGT. V gave up 7 bases and J gave up 7 bases; unmatched junction bases: 15. The CDR3 extends over 16 amino acids. Study results and caveats: Since the sample size was small, accuracy may have been reduced. Persistent disease was associated with favored TRBV28 usage and with favored use of TRBJ1-2 and TRBJ2-5.

Building of the TCR beta libraries involved iRepertoire HTBI primers and Arm-PCR of CDR3 regions. TCRdb re-derived calls from the multiplex PCR reads in MiXCR, one entry per CDR3 protein. The data contain almost 450,000 distinct CDR3 sequences, over 15% of them singletons. Indicated time point: newly diagnosed GD, antithyroid drugs for less than 3 months. PBMC-extracted RNA yielded the TCR library. A further study also used this sample, focusing on T cells in Graves' hyperthyroidism and ophthalmopathy.

The sequencing here drew on peripheral blood mononuclear cells (PBMCs), taken at new diagnosis, from a patient treated with antithyroid drugs. The receptor's source is a woman in her thirties with Graves disease. V is TRBV6-1 and J is TRBJ2-1; TRBD2 agrees at 8 bases. Here the CDR3 DNA reads TGTGCCAGCACAACGACCTCCGGGACTAGTGGGAATGAGCAGTTCTTC. Translated, it gives CASTTTSGTSGNEQFF.